Sequencing of this TCR beta chain was carried out in a study of T-cell memory formation after mild COVID-19. Concerning this clonotype itself: The antigen is not known.

TCR alpha and TCR beta cDNA libraries with sample barcodes and UMIs came from 5'RACE using constant-segment primers. A single record per CDR3 protein comes from TCRdb applying MiXCR to the 5' RACE reads. The repertoire holds 120,000 to 150,000 distinct CDR3 sequences, 19% seen once, with around 2.4% in the top ten. Study results and caveats: The study detected some responding clones in pre-infection memory, suggesting cross-reactive memory joined. For contracting clones, CD4+ ones sat mainly in CM and EM, CD8+ in EMRA.

CDR1 is SGHTA and CDR2 is FQGNSA in the germline V gene. The length of the CDR3 is 18 residues. J gave up 6 bases and V 4 bases, and 13 bases lay outside the gene matches. This chain uses TRBV7-2 with TRBJ2-3; 13 bases match TRBD2. The receptor comes from an adult woman who had mild COVID-19 (a few samples of this study predate the infection). Cell type and time point are not known. The sample taken for sequencing was PBMCs or a T cell subset sorted from them (not recorded which). CDR3 coding DNA: TGTGCCAGCAGCTCGGGACTAGCGGGGTTCCCCCTCAGGGATACGCAGTATTTT. This encodes CASSSGLAGFPLRDTQYF.